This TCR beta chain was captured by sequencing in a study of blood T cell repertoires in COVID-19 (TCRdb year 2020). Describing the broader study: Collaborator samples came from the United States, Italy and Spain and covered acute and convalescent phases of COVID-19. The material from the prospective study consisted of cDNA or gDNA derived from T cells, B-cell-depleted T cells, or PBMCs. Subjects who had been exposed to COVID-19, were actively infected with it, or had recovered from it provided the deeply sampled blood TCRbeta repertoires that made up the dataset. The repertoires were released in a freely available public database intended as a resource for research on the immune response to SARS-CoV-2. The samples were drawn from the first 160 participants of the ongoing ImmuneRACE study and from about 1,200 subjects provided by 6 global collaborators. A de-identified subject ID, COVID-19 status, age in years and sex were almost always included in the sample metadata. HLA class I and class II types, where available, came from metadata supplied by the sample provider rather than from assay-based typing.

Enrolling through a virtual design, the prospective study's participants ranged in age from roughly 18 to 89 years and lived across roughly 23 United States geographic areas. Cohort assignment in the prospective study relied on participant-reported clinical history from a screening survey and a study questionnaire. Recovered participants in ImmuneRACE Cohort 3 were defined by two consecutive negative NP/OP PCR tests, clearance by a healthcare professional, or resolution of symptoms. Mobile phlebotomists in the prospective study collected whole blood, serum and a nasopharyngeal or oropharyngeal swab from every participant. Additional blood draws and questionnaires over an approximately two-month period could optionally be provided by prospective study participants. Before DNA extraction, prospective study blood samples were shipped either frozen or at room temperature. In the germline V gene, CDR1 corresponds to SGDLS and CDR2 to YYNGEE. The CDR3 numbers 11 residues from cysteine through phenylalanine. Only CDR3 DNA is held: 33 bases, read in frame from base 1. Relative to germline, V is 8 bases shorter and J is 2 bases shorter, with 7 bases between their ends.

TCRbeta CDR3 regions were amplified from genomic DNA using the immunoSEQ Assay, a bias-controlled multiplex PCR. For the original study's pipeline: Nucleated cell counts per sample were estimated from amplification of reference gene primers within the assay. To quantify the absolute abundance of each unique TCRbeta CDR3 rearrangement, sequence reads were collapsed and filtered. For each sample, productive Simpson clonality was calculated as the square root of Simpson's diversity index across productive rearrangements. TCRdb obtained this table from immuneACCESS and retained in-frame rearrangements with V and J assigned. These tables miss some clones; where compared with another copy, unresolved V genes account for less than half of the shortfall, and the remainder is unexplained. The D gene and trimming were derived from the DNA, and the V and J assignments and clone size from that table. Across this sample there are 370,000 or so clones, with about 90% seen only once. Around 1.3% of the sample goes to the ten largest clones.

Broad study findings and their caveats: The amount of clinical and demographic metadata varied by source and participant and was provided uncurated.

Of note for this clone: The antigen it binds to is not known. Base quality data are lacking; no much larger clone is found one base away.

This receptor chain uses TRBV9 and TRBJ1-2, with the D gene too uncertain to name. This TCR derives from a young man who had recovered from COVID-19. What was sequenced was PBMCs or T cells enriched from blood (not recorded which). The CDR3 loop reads CASGANYGYTF. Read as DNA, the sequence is TGTGCCAGTGGAGCGAACTATGGCTACACCTTC.